This entry lists 30 T cell receptor beta chains sequenced from one sample in a study of Tregs in tolerant kidney transplant recipients. Only in-frame clones appear in the TCRdb table, and some are missing; sequencing was by immunoSEQ multiplex PCR. The profile covers 110,000 or so clones, with 92% appearing a single time and approximately 0.59% taken by the ten largest. The source material was CD4+ T cells from blood. The origin of the receptors is a human donor in good health.

This clone was found once. V usage is TRBV9 and J usage is TRBJ2-2, with 10 bases fitting TRBD1. CDR3 size: 17 residues. CDR1 SGDLS and CDR2 YYNGEE come from the germline V gene. V shed 2 bases, J shed 0 bases, and the junction held 4 bases outside the gene matches. Here the CDR3 DNA reads TGTGCCAGCAGCGTGACCGGGACAGGGGCGAACACCGGGGAGCTGTTTTTT. It codes for CASSVTGTGANTGELFF.

V is TRBV11-2 and J is TRBJ1-3, with TRBD1 identical over 7 bases. The CDR3 is 15 amino acids. Germline V lookup: CDR1 SGHAT, CDR2 FQNNGV. The trim removed 3 bases at V and 0 bases at J, leaving 2 bases unmatched. DNA of the CDR3: TGTGCCAGCAGCTTCCGGGACAGCTCTGGAAACACCATATATTTT. Translation: CASSFRDSSGNTIYF.

The rearrangement joins TRBV5-4 to TRBJ1-6; perhaps TRBD1 as D (5 bases). The V end lost 6 bases, the J end lost 14 bases, and 18 bases lay between the germline ends. Per germline, CDR1 SGHNT and CDR2 YYREEE (reference sequence). The CDR3 is made up of 13 amino acids. This CDR3 is CASTRDAGRSLHF. The CDR3 DNA sequence: TGTGCCAGCACCCGGGACGCCGGGCGGTCCCTCCACTTT.

J is TRBJ2-7 and V is TRBV23-1; 7 bases are a match to TRBD2. TRBV23-1 qualifies as an ORF whose function is uncertain. V gave up 0 bases and J gave up 4 bases; unmatched junction bases: 12. The CDR3 runs to 17 residues. In DNA, the CDR3 is TGCGCCAGCAGTCAATCGACCTTAGTGGGAGGGCAGTACGAGCAGTACTTC. Protein: CASSQSTLVGGQYEQYF.

The chain uses TRBV7-6 and TRBJ2-7; no reliable D call. The V gene lost 5 bases and the J gene lost 3 bases, with 5 bases spanning the gap. Germline CDR1 SGHVS, CDR2 FNYEAQ. The CDR3 covers 11 residues. As DNA, the CDR3 is TGTGCCAGCAGCCTCAGCTACGAGCAGTACTTC. It translates to CASSLSYEQYF.

The J gene is TRBJ1-3, the V gene TRBV5-1; 8 bases align to TRBD1. J gave up 0 bases and V 4 bases, and 6 bases lay outside the gene matches. The CDR3 runs to 16 residues. Germline V gives CDR1 SGHRS, CDR2 YFSETQ. The CDR3 nucleotides are TGCGCCAGCAGCACCACAGGGGGTAGCTCTGGAAACACCATATATTTT. This sequence encodes CASSTTGGSSGNTIYF. Variable domain in full (rest from reference TRBV5-1 and TRBJ1-3): KAGVTQTPRYLIKTRGQQVTLSCSPISGHRSVSWYQQTPGQGLQFLFEYFSETQRNKGNFPGRFSGRQFSNSRSEMNVSTLELGDSALYLCASSTTGGSSGNTIYFGEGSWLTVV.

The chain carries TRBV6-1 and TRBJ1-1; D might be TRBD1 (5 bases). V lost 6 bases and J lost 4, with 18 bases in between. CDR3 size: 15 residues. CDR1 and CDR2 from the germline V gene are MNHNS and SASEGT. CDR3 residues: CASSKTLRQSTEAFF. The CDR3 DNA is TGTGCCAGCAGCAAGACTCTCAGACAGAGCACTGAAGCTTTCTTT.

V usage is TRBV4-2 and J usage is TRBJ2-5; perhaps TRBD1 as D (6 bases). CDR3 size: 14 residues. The ends were cut back, 4 bases at V and 1 base at J, with 10 bases in the middle. Germline CDR1 and CDR2: LGHNA and YNFKEQ. This CDR3 reads CASSPRTVQETQYF. CDR3 sequence (DNA): TGTGCCAGCAGCCCGCGGACAGTCCAAGAGACCCAGTACTTC.

This clone was counted once. The chain combines TRBV2 with TRBJ1-2, with D perhaps matching TRBD1 (5 bases). V was pared by 4 bases and J by 8 bases, with 20 bases between. This CDR3 is 15 amino acids long. The germline V gene encodes CDR1 SNHLY and CDR2 FYNNEI. CDR3: CASSARGRVGDGYTF. Written as DNA, the CDR3 is TGTGCCAGCAGTGCGCGGGGACGGGTTGGAGACGGCTACACCTTC.

The rearrangement uses TRBV11-3 and TRBJ2-1; 9 nucleotides line up with TRBD1. Germline CDR1 is SGHNT and CDR2 is YENEEA. V lost 5 bases, J lost 10 bases, and 12 bases stayed unmatched. This CDR3 spans 15 amino acids. The CDR3 nucleotides read TGTGCCAGCAGCAAAACAAGGACAGGGGAAAGGGAGCAGTTCTTC. It codes for CASSKTRTGEREQFF.

The chain uses TRBV7-2 and TRBJ2-3, with D unclear. The length of the CDR3 is 14 residues. Looked up from germline, CDR1 is SGHTA and CDR2 is FQGNSA. V lost 5 bases to trimming and J lost 2 bases, with 11 bases between them. CDR3 bases: TGTGCCAGCAGCCCTTACCTTATCACAGATACGCAGTATTTT. Amino acid sequence: CASSPYLITDTQYF.

This rearrangement joins TRBV5-1 to TRBJ2-7; D possibly uses TRBD1 or TRBD2 (5 bases each). The V end was cut by 4 bases, the J end by 2 bases, with 16 bases between. Germline CDR1 is SGHRS and CDR2 is YFSETQ. There are 15 residues in the CDR3. CDR3 loop: CASSRVGAPTYEQYF. For the CDR3, the DNA is TGCGCCAGCAGCCGGGTCGGGGCCCCAACCTACGAGCAGTACTTC.

The chain links TRBV5-1 to TRBJ2-1; D gene ambiguous. The germline V and J ends were trimmed by 1 base and 5 bases, with 10 bases remaining between them. CDR1 and CDR2 (germline): SGHRS, YFSETQ. This CDR3 is 14 amino acids long. The CDR3 sequence is CASSLSNSNNEQFF. CDR3 sequence (DNA): TGCGCCAGCAGCTTGAGTAACAGCAACAATGAGCAGTTCTTC.

The V and J genes are TRBV18 and TRBJ1-1; D is unresolved. Germline CDR1 and CDR2: KGHSH and LQKENI. Trimming left V 3 bases short and J 0 bases short, with 5 bases between. CDR3 length equals 13 residues. The CDR3 DNA sequence: TGTGCCAGCTCACCGCGTGTGAACACTGAAGCTTTCTTT. This sequence encodes CASSPRVNTEAFF.

This clone has only a few counts. V and J are TRBV21-1 and TRBJ2-1. TRBV21-1 is a pseudogene segment. This CDR3 comprises 14 residues. The CDR3 loop reads CASSLEGLWDEQFF. DNA for the CDR3: TGTGCCAGCAGCCTAGAGGGGCTATGGGATGAGCAGTTCTTC.

This chain joins TRBV5-6 and TRBJ2-2; weak D call: TRBD2 (6 bases). Per germline, CDR1 SGHDT and CDR2 YYEEEE. The CDR3 runs to 15 residues. The germline V and J ends were trimmed by 4 bases and 4 bases, with 14 bases remaining between them. The CDR3 reads CASSRTGGSTGELFF. The CDR3 region has the DNA TGTGCCAGCAGCCGGACTGGAGGGAGCACCGGGGAGCTGTTTTTT.

For this clone: The junction departs from the called germline gene at one end, perhaps through a read error. The V gene is TRBV19, the J gene TRBJ1-1; D is possibly TRBD1 (6 bases). In germline, CDR1 is LNHDA, CDR2 SQIVND (reference sequence). There are 15 residues in the CDR3. The CDR3 nucleotides are TGTGCCAGTAGTATAGGGGCAGGGGCGAACTCTGAAGCTTTCTTT. Protein: CASSIGAGANSEAFF.

The rearrangement joins TRBV18 to TRBJ1-2, with TRBD1 matching over 7 bases. The V gene's germline CDR1 is KGHSH and CDR2 LQKENI. The V gene end was trimmed by 8 bases and the J gene end by 5 bases; junction bases not matched to a gene: 8. The CDR3 has 13 residues. In nucleotides, the CDR3 is TGTGCCAGCGCCGACAGGGTGGGATATGGCTACACCTTC. Translated: CASADRVGYGYTF.

J is TRBJ1-1 and V is TRBV9; D is unresolved. CDR1 is SGDLS and CDR2 is YYNGEE in the germline V gene. The CDR3 is made up of 13 amino acids. Trimming cost V 1 base and J 0 bases, with 4 bases left between them. CDR3 amino acids: CASSVQMNTEAFF. The CDR3 DNA reads as TGTGCCAGCAGCGTACAAATGAACACTGAAGCTTTCTTT.

The chain is built from TRBV18 and TRBJ2-2; perhaps TRBD2 as D (5 bases). Trimming shortened V by 6 bases and J by 5 bases, and 10 bases separated the two germline ends. The CDR3 loop spans 13 amino acids. Germline V gives CDR1 KGHSH, CDR2 LQKENI. Here the CDR3 reads CASSGVGTGELFF. CDR3 nucleotide sequence: TGTGCCAGCTCCGGGGTCGGGACCGGGGAGCTGTTTTTT. The variable domain in full, with the rest retrieved from reference TRBV18 and TRBJ2-2, is NAGVMQNPRHLVRRRGQEARLRCSPMKGHSHVYWYRQLPEEGLKFMVYLQKENIIDESGMPKERFSAEFPKEGPSILRIQQVVRGDSAAYFCASSGVGTGELFFGEGSRLTVL.

The chain links TRBV7-9 to TRBJ2-7; TRBD1 might be the D (6 bases). Germline CDR1 is SEHNR and CDR2 is FQNEAQ (reference sequence). The CDR3 has 13 residues. The V gene lost 0 bases and the J gene lost 5 bases, with 8 bases spanning the gap. CDR3 residues: CASSLAQGHEQYF. CDR3 nucleotide sequence: TGTGCCAGCAGCTTAGCGCAGGGGCACGAGCAGTACTTC.

The chain is built from TRBV4-1 and TRBJ1-1; D is uncertain. The ends were cut back, 1 base at V and 3 bases at J, with 6 bases in the middle. The length of the CDR3 is 13 residues. Germline values: CDR1 MGHRA, CDR2 YSYEKL. DNA for the CDR3: TGCGCCAGCAGCCAAGCAGTTGACACTGAAGCTTTCTTT. Protein product: CASSQAVDTEAFF.

The chain uses TRBV6-1 and TRBJ2-3, with no clear D. The CDR3 extends over 14 amino acids. Germline-derived CDR1 and CDR2 are MNHNS and SASEGT. Trimming took off 1 base at V and 3 bases at J, with 8 bases between the two ends. CDR3 in amino acids: CASSEDTVTDTQYF. DNA of the CDR3: TGTGCCAGCAGTGAAGACACGGTAACAGATACGCAGTATTTT.

V gene TRBV1 combines with J gene TRBJ2-7. TRBV1 is given as a pseudogene. The CDR3 has 16 residues. CDR3 nucleotides: TGCACCAGCAGCCTCGCCGGCTTTTGGTTTTCCTACGAGCAGTACTTC. This sequence encodes CTSSLAGFWFSYEQYF.

This clone was found once. The chain recombines TRBV4-1 with TRBJ1-5; 9 nucleotides align to TRBD1. The CDR3 extends over 19 amino acids. Per germline, CDR1 MGHRA and CDR2 YSYEKL. Unmatched junction bases numbered 12, after V lost 3 bases and J lost 0 bases. The CDR3 region is CASSHPPGDRENSNQPQHF. In DNA, the CDR3 is TGCGCCAGCAGCCACCCCCCAGGGGACAGGGAGAATAGCAATCAGCCCCAGCATTTT.

This chain connects TRBV5-4 to TRBJ1-2; D is possibly TRBD1 (5 bases). Trimming stripped 4 bases from V and 8 bases from J, with 12 bases between. The germline V gene encodes CDR1 SGHNT and CDR2 YYREEE (reference sequence). This CDR3 has 12 amino acids. As DNA, the CDR3 is TGTGCCAGCAGCCTCGGAGGGGTGGGCTACACCTTC. Translated, it gives CASSLGGVGYTF.

This chain joins TRBV6-1 and TRBJ1-5; 8 nucleotides match TRBD1. V lost 6 bases, J lost 2 bases, and 3 bases stayed unmatched. Per germline, CDR1 MNHNS and CDR2 SASEGT. This CDR3 is built from 14 residues. CDR3 bases: TGTGCCAGCAGCCCGACAGGGGGCAATCAGCCCCAGCATTTT. Protein product: CASSPTGGNQPQHF.

V gene TRBV6-6 combines with J gene TRBJ1-2, with D hard to call. V shed 5 bases and J shed 3 bases, with 10 bases lying between them. This CDR3 region has 13 residues. CDR1 is MNHNY and CDR2 is SVGAGI in the germline V gene (reference sequence). CDR3 coding DNA: TGTGCCAGCAGTACCGGCAGCTACTATGGCTACACCTTC. Protein sequence: CASSTGSYYGYTF.

The V and J genes are TRBV27 and TRBJ1-2; possible D gene TRBD1, 6 bases. Germline-derived CDR1 and CDR2 are MNHEY and SMNVEV (reference sequence). The CDR3 has 15 amino acids. With 6 bases removed from V and 2 bases from J, the gap between germline ends came to 16 bases. CDR3: CASSLGGTFNYGYTF. The CDR3 bases are TGTGCCAGCAGCCTCGGCGGGACATTCAACTATGGCTACACCTTC.

V gene TRBV7-2 combines with J gene TRBJ2-4, with 9 bases fitting TRBD2. Trimming took 5 bases from V and 9 from J; bases not matched to a gene: 17. The germline V gene has CDR1 SGHTA and CDR2 FQGNSA. This CDR3 spans 17 amino acids. CDR3 nucleotide sequence: TGTGCCAGCAGCCGGAATAGGGCGACTAGCGGTGTTGGCATTCAGTACTTC. Translated: CASSRNRATSGVGIQYF.